One T cell receptor beta chain is described in this entry. This CDR3 is built from 16 residues. The V gene lost 1 base and the J gene lost 11 bases, with 23 bases spanning the gap. The germline gives CDR1 KGHSH, CDR2 LQKENI. Donors were systemically healthy Caucasian individuals from Russia aged about 6 to 90 years. The data belong to a study of blood T cells in healthy people across ages. A J-beta primer mix and a sample-barcoded 5' primer were used in a second PCR of roughly 6 to 12 cycles. Each CDR3 protein is one row after TCRdb ran MiXCR on the 5' RACE reads. The table lists around 900,000 distinct CDR3 sequences, less than 35% of them singletons.

The clonotype was recovered from a woman aged 80 or older in good health. The specimen sequenced was blood. The rearrangement uses TRBV18 and TRBJ2-5; possibly TRBD1 for D (7 bases). CDR3 DNA: TGTGCCAGCTCACCACTCAGGGGGGTAGGATACAATGAGCAGTACTTC. It is translated as CASSPLRGVGYNEQYF.